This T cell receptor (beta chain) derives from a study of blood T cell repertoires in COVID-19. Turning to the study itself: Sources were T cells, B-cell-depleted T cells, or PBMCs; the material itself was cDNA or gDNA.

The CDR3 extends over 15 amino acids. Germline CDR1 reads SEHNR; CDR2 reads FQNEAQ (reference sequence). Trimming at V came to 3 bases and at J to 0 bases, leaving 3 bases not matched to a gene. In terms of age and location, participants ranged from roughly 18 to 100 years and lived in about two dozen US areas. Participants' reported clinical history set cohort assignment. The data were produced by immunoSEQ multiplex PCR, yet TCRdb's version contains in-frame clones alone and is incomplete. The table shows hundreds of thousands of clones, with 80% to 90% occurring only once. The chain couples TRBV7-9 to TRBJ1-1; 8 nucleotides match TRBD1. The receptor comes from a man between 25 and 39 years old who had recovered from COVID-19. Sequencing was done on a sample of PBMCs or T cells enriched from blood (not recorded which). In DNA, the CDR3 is TGTGCCAGCAGCTTGGGGGACAGGATGAACACTGAAGCTTTCTTT. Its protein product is CASSLGDRMNTEAFF.